This TCR beta chain came from a study of cytomegalovirus exposure and HLA in healthy donors. Concerning this clone: The antigen is unknown.

Study results and caveats: Using a false discovery rate of 0.05, a later analysis showed that fewer than 20,000 TCR beta sequences were associated with HLA alleles.

13 Jbeta primers and 60 Vbeta primers were used for the PCR. TCRdb's table, derived via immunoSEQ multiplex PCR, lists solely in-frame clones and lacks some. The profile covers about 110,000 clones, with 77% appearing a single time and 4.2% taken by the ten largest. The CDR3 runs 14 residues. The V segment lost 3 bases and the J segment 6 bases; nucleotides outside the gene matches: 5. The germline V gene encodes CDR1 KGHSH and CDR2 LQKENI. This chain joins TRBV18 and TRBJ1-2; TRBD1 agrees at 9 bases. The sequenced material came from PBMCs. This receptor was identified in a male donor in good health and CMV-seronegative. The CDR3 protein is CASSPGQGRDGYTF. The CDR3 DNA follows: TGTGCCAGCTCACCTGGACAGGGGAGGGATGGCTACACCTTC.